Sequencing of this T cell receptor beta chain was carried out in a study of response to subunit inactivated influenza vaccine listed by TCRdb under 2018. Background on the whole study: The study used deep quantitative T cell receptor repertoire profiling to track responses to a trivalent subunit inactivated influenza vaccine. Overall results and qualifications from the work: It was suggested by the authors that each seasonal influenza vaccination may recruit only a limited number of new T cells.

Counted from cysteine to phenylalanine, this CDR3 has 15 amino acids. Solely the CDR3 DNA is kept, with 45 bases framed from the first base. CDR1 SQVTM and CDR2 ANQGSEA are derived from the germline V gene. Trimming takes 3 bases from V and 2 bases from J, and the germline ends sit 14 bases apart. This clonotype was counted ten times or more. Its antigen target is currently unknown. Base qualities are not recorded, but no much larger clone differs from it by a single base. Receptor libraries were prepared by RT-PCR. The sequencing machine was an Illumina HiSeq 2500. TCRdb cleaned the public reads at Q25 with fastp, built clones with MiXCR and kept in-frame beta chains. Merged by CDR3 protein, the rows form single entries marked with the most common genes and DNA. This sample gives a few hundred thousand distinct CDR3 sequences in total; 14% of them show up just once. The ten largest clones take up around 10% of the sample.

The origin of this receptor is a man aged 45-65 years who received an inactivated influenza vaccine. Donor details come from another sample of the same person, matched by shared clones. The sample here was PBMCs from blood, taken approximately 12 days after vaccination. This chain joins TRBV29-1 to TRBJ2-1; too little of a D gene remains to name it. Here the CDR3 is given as CSVDGQPPPYNEQFF. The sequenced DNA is TGCAGCGTTGACGGGCAGCCCCCACCCTACAATGAGCAGTTCTTC.